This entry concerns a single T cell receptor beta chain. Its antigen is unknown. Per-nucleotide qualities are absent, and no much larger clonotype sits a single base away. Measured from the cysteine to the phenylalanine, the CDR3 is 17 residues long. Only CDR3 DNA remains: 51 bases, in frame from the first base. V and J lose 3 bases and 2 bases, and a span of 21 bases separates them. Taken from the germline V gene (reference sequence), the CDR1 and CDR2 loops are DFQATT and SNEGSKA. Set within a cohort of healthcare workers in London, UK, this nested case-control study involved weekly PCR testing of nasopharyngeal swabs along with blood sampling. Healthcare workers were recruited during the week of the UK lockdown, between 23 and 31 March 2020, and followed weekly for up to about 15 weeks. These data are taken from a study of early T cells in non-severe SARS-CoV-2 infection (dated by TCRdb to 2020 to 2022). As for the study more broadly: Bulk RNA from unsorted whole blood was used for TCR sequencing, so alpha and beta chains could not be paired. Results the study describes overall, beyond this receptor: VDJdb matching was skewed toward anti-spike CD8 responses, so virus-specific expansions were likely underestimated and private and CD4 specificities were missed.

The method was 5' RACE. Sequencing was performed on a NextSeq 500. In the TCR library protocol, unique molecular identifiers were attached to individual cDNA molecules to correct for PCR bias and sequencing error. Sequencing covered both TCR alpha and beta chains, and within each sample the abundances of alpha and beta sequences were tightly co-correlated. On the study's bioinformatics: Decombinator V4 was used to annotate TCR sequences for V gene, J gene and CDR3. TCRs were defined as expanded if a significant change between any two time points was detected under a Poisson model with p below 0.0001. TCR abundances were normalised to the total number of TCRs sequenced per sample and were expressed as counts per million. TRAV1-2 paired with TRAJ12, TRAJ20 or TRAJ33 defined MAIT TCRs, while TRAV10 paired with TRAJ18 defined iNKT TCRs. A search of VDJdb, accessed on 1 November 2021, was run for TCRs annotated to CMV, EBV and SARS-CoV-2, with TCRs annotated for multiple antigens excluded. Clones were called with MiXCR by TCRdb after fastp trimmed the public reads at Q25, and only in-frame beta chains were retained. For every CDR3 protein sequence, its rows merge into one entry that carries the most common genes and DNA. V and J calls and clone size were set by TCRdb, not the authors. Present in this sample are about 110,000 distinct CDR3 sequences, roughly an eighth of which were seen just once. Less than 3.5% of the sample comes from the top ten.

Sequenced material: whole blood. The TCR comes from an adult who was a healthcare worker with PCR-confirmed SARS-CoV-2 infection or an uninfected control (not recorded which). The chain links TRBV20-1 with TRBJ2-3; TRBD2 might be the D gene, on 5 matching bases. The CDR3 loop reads CSASAARTRAYTDTQYF. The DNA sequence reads TGCAGTGCTAGTGCCGCGCGGACGCGGGCTTACACAGATACGCAGTATTTT.